Sequencing of this T cell receptor beta chain was carried out in a study of cytomegalovirus exposure and HLA in healthy donors. 60 Vbeta and 13 Jbeta primers were used in PCR. Here immunoSEQ multiplex PCR was the method, and the copy in TCRdb shows in-frame clones only, minus some. This table holds over 150,000 clones, about 80% found once. CDR3 length equals 14 residues. V gave up 0 bases and J gave up 4 bases, with 10 bases separating them. CDR1 LNHNV and CDR2 YYDKDF come from the germline V gene (reference sequence). The chain couples TRBV15 to TRBJ2-7, with D unresolved. The clonotype was recovered from a man aged 25 to 40 in good health and CMV-seropositive. The sample taken for sequencing was PBMCs. Here the CDR3 reads CATSREPYDYEQYF. DNA of the CDR3: TGTGCCACCAGCAGAGAGCCCTACGATTACGAGCAGTACTTC.